A single sample gave rise to the 29 T cell receptor beta chains below, sequenced in a study of CD8 T cells in ankylosing spondylitis. TCRdb reprocessed the 5' RACE reads via MiXCR and lists one record per CDR3 protein. The sample has approximately 150,000 distinct CDR3 sequences, approximately 17% seen once; the top ten hold roughly 30%. Findings of the study overall: A motif of 7 to 9 highly homologous TCR beta variants was seen as apparently characteristic of ankylosing spondylitis blood.

Which antigens these TCRs recognize remains unknown. Sequenced: blood, either unsorted or a sorted T cell fraction (not recorded which). The receptor source for this set is a male donor with ankylosing spondylitis.

This clonotype was observed a few times. This chain uses TRBV4-2 with TRBJ2-7; D unclear. The germline gives CDR1 LGHNA, CDR2 YNFKEQ. There are 13 residues in the CDR3. Trimming shortened V by 3 bases and J by 2 bases, and 8 bases separated the two germline ends. The CDR3: CASSQAVPYEQYF. The CDR3 DNA reads TGTGCCAGCAGCCAGGCGGTTCCCTACGAGCAGTACTTC.

This chain uses TRBV11-2 with TRBJ2-7, with 10 bases identical to TRBD2. The junction had 14 bases not matched to a gene; V was cut back by 6 bases and J by 0 bases. This CDR3 is built from 18 residues. In germline, CDR1 is SGHAT, CDR2 FQNNGV. The DNA of the CDR3 is TGTGCCAGCAGAGGATTAAGCGGGAGGGCCGTATTCTCCTACGAGCAGTACTTC. Its translation: CASRGLSGRAVFSYEQYF.

This clonotype occurred a few times. This chain connects TRBV27 to TRBJ2-1; 8 nucleotides align to TRBD2. The CDR3 runs 16 residues. The germline CDR1 and CDR2 sequences are MNHEY and SMNVEV (reference sequence). V lost 3 bases to trimming and J lost 10 bases; unmatched junction nucleotides: 14. CDR3 nucleotide sequence: TGTGCCAGCAGTTTGGCCGGGAGCGGAGCGGGAGAAGAGCAGTTCTTC. Amino acid sequence: CASSLAGSGAGEEQFF.

This clonotype showed up just once. J is TRBJ2-3 and V is TRBV6-2 or TRBV6-3; the D is unclear. Trimming took 7 bases from V and 2 from J, leaving 10 bases between them. This CDR3 has 13 residues. Germline V lookup: CDR1 MNHEY, CDR2 SVGEGT. The CDR3 region has the DNA TGTGCCAGCACGACGTCCCACACAGATACGCAGTATTTT. Protein sequence: CASTTSHTDTQYF.

The chain combines TRBV5-6 with TRBJ2-7; no firm D call. Germline CDR1 and CDR2: SGHDT and YYEEEE. V lost 4 bases and J lost 0, with 11 bases in between. The CDR3 covers 14 residues. As DNA, the CDR3 is TGTGCCAGCAGCCGCGCACAGTCCTCCTACGAGCAGTACTTC. Translated: CASSRAQSSYEQYF.

The table lists this clonotype with a few counts. V is TRBV5-5 and J is TRBJ2-1; 8 bases are shared with TRBD2. The CDR3 sequence is 14 residues long. The germline gives CDR1 SGHKS, CDR2 YYEKEE (reference sequence). The V gene end was trimmed by 0 bases and the J gene end by 10 bases; junction bases not matched to a gene: 6. The CDR3 region is CASSLGSGGTEQFF. DNA of the CDR3: TGTGCCAGCAGCTTGGGGTCGGGGGGGACAGAGCAGTTCTTC.

The chain combines TRBV28 with TRBJ2-5; D possibly corresponds to TRBD2 (6 bases). Germline CDR1 reads MDHEN; CDR2 reads SYDVKM. The CDR3 runs to 18 residues. V lost 3 bases, J lost 2 bases, and 22 bases lay in between. In nucleotides, the CDR3 is TGTGCCAGCAGTTTGTTAGTAGTAGGACGGGGGAGACAAGAGACCCAGTACTTC. Translated, it gives CASSLLVVGRGRQETQYF.

The table lists this clonotype with a few counts. V usage is TRBV20-1 and J usage is TRBJ1-2; D might be TRBD1 (5 bases). V lost 5 bases and J lost 8, with 21 bases in between. CDR1 and CDR2 (germline): DFQATT, SNEGSKA (reference sequence). The CDR3 contains 14 residues. This CDR3 is CSAYDGRDDVGYTF. The CDR3 coding sequence is TGCAGTGCTTACGACGGCAGGGATGACGTAGGCTACACCTTC.

Here the CDR3 DNA reads TGTGCCAGCAGCCTGGAAGCTTCTAACTATGGCTACACCTTC. Encoded protein: CASSLEASNYGYTF. The V and J genes are TRBV5-6 and TRBJ1-2, with D unclear. Germline V gene sequence: CDR1 SGHDT, CDR2 YYEEEE. V was shortened by 4 bases and J by 0 bases, with 10 bases between the two germline ends. There are 14 residues in the CDR3.

The V and J genes are TRBV7-2 and TRBJ2-1, with no clear D. Trimming took off 7 bases at V and 2 bases at J, with 3 bases between the two ends. The length of the CDR3 is 11 residues. Germline V CDR1 and CDR2: SGHTA, FQGNSA. The CDR3 is CASTPYNEQFF. In nucleotides, the CDR3 is TGTGCCAGCACCCCCTACAATGAGCAGTTCTTC.

This chain uses TRBV20-1 with TRBJ2-7; 11 bases fit TRBD2. The CDR3 spans 14 residues. The V and J ends lost 5 bases and 6 bases, in that order; junction bases with no gene match: 9. The germline CDR1 and CDR2 sequences are DFQATT and SNEGSKA (reference sequence). In DNA, the CDR3 is TGCAGTGCTCTGACGACTAGCGGGATAAGCGAGCAGTACTTC. Translated, it gives CSALTTSGISEQYF.

This clonotype was detected only once. The chain carries TRBV27 and TRBJ1-6; D is unclear. V lost 1 base and J 9 bases, leaving 22 bases between the germline ends. Looked up from germline, CDR1 is MNHEY and CDR2 is SMNVEV (reference sequence). This CDR3 region has 18 residues. The CDR3 bases are TGTGCCAGCAGTTTATATTGGTCGGGGTACGCAGACCTTTCACCCCTCCACTTT. Encoded protein: CASSLYWSGYADLSPLHF.

This clonotype was found many times. The V gene is TRBV7-9, the J gene TRBJ1-4; possible D gene TRBD1, 5 bases. Germline V CDR1 and CDR2: SEHNR, FQNEAQ (reference sequence). This CDR3 is 12 amino acids long. The germline V and J ends were trimmed by 6 bases and 7 bases, with 9 bases remaining between them. The CDR3 bases are TGTGCCAGCAGAGTCGGGGGTGAAAAACTGTTTTTT. It codes for CASRVGGEKLFF.

This rearrangement joins TRBV3-1 to TRBJ2-1; 8 bases agree with TRBD2. V dropped 5 bases and J dropped 9; count of bases not matched to a gene: 12. Germline loops: CDR1 LGHDT, CDR2 YNNKEL (reference sequence). CDR3 length: 15 amino acids. The CDR3 DNA sequence: TGTGCCAGCAGCAAGCCGGGACTAGAGTGGAGTGAGCAGTTCTTC. Its protein product is CASSKPGLEWSEQFF.

This sequence joins TRBV2 and TRBJ1-5; possible D gene TRBD1, 5 bases. CDR1 is SNHLY and CDR2 is FYNNEI in the germline V gene. CDR3 size: 17 residues. V was cut by 3 bases and J by 5 bases, with 20 bases left in between. CDR3 nucleotide sequence: TGTGCCAGCAGTGAGCCCGGGCTCGGCGGGGGATATCAGCCCCAGCATTTT. Translated, it gives CASSEPGLGGGYQPQHF.

This clonotype showed up just a few times. The chain links TRBV6-1 to TRBJ2-7; 9 bases align to TRBD2. With 6 bases clipped from V and 3 bases from J, the junction kept 15 bases outside the gene matches. Germline V gene sequence: CDR1 MNHNS, CDR2 SASEGT. The CDR3 loop spans 17 amino acids. The chain's CDR3 is CASSPQSVSGSYYEQYF. The DNA for the CDR3 is TGTGCCAGCAGCCCCCAGTCAGTTAGCGGGAGTTACTACGAGCAGTACTTC.

This clonotype has more than one count but fewer than ten. V is TRBV20-1 and J is TRBJ2-1, with D perhaps matching TRBD2 (5 bases). Germline V gene sequence: CDR1 DFQATT, CDR2 SNEGSKA (reference sequence). The CDR3 runs 14 residues. V shed 6 bases and J shed 5 bases, with 17 bases lying between them. The chain's CDR3 is CSAPTSSKDNEQFF. DNA of the CDR3: TGCAGTGCCCCCACGTCTAGCAAAGACAATGAGCAGTTCTTC.

V usage is TRBV21-1 and J usage is TRBJ2-3; the table's D gene call, TRBD2, was not cross checked with the DNA. TRBV21-1 is labeled a pseudogene. This CDR3 is built from 17 residues. The CDR3 region has the DNA TGTGCCAGCAGCAAAGACCCTCATACAAGGGTCCGAGATACGCAGTATTTT. Its protein is CASSKDPHTRVRDTQYF.

This chain's CDR3 is CASSSNTGEQFF. CDR3 coding DNA: TGTGCCAGCAGCTCCAACACTGGTGAGCAGTTCTTC. This chain uses TRBV7-3 with TRBJ2-1; D uncertain. Germline V gives CDR1 SGHTA, CDR2 FQGTGA. V shed 4 bases and J shed 9 bases, with 10 bases lying between them. The CDR3 runs 12 residues.

A few counts support this clonotype. The V gene is TRBV5-6, the J gene TRBJ2-3; 7 nucleotides line up with TRBD1. In germline, CDR1 is SGHDT, CDR2 YYEEEE. The CDR3 contains 14 residues. V lost 3 bases and J lost 5; bases outside the gene matches: 6. The CDR3 DNA is TGTGCCAGCAGCTCGACAGGGTTCGGAGATACGCAGTATTTT. It translates to CASSSTGFGDTQYF.

This clonotype was detected only a few times. V is TRBV20-1 and J is TRBJ1-6, with D hard to call. CDR1 is DFQATT, CDR2 SNEGSKA, per germline (reference sequence). The CDR3 runs to 15 residues. V was clipped by 1 base and J by 10 bases, with 17 bases between them. CDR3 protein: CSARGSGREGSPLHF. Here the CDR3 DNA reads TGCAGTGCTAGAGGTTCGGGGAGGGAAGGCTCACCCCTCCACTTT.

V gene TRBV20-1 combines with J gene TRBJ2-4, with D perhaps assigned TRBD1 or TRBD2 (6 bases each). The CDR3 is made up of 15 amino acids. Germline CDR1 is DFQATT and CDR2 is SNEGSKA (reference sequence). V lost 3 bases and J lost 0, with 12 bases in between. In nucleotides, the CDR3 is TGCAGTGCTAGCCCTCGGGGGCTAGCCAAAAACATTCAGTACTTC. As protein: CSASPRGLAKNIQYF.

In its sample, this clonotype was seen a few times. This chain connects TRBV24-1 to TRBJ2-3; the match to TRBD2 covers 7 bases. This CDR3 spans 15 amino acids. J gave up 0 bases and V 6 bases, and 5 bases lay outside the gene matches. Per the germline V gene, CDR1 is KGHDR and CDR2 is SFDVKD. CDR3 sequence (DNA): TGTGCCACCAGTCTCGGCGGGGGAAGCACAGATACGCAGTATTTT. Its translation is CATSLGGGSTDTQYF.

The V call is TRBV11-1, the J call TRBJ1-1, with 8 bases matching TRBD1. The CDR3 length is 13 residues. Germline CDR1 reads SGHAT; CDR2 reads FQDESV (reference sequence). V was pared by 1 base and J by 8 bases, with 3 bases of the junction left unmatched. Written as DNA, the CDR3 is TGTGCCAGCAGCTTAGGAAGGACAGGGGAAGCTTTCTTT. It translates to CASSLGRTGEAFF.

This clonotype was recorded a few times. The chain joins TRBV7-8 to TRBJ2-1; D may be TRBD2 (5 bases). Trimming cost V 4 bases and J 0 bases, with 10 bases left between them. Germline V gives CDR1 SGHVS, CDR2 FQNEAQ. The CDR3 loop spans 15 amino acids. The chain's CDR3 is CASSSGIHSYNEQFF. The DNA for the CDR3 is TGTGCCAGCAGCTCCGGGATCCACTCCTACAATGAGCAGTTCTTC.

Only a few counts were recorded for this clonotype. This chain connects TRBV7-2 to TRBJ2-7, with 10 bases identical to TRBD1. Losses at the gene ends were 4 bases for V and 4 bases for J; bases not matched to a gene: 7. CDR1 SGHTA and CDR2 FQGNSA come from the germline V gene. The CDR3 has 15 amino acids. DNA for the CDR3: TGTGCCAGCAGCTACGGGACAGGGGTTGGTTACGAGCAGTACTTC. As protein: CASSYGTGVGYEQYF.

This rearrangement joins TRBV20-1 to TRBJ2-1; TRBD2 matches 11 bases. Trimming took 4 bases from V and 7 from J; bases not matched to a gene: 9. The CDR3 extends over 15 amino acids. Germline V gene sequence: CDR1 DFQATT, CDR2 SNEGSKA (reference sequence). The CDR3 sequence is CSATLLAGEENEQFF. As DNA, the CDR3 is TGCAGTGCTACATTACTAGCGGGAGAAGAGAATGAGCAGTTCTTC.

This sequence joins TRBV29-1 and TRBJ2-7; the match to TRBD1 covers 7 bases. The germline gives CDR1 SQVTM, CDR2 ANQGSEA. The CDR3 has 15 amino acids. V lost 3 bases to trimming and J lost 5 bases; unmatched junction nucleotides: 13. The CDR3 loop reads CSVESPLRQGNEQYF. CDR3 coding DNA: TGCAGCGTTGAGTCCCCGCTAAGACAGGGCAACGAGCAGTACTTC.

This clonotype showed up just a few times. This sequence joins TRBV28 and TRBJ2-5; 7 nucleotides align to TRBD2. This CDR3 spans 14 amino acids. CDR1 MDHEN and CDR2 SYDVKM come from the germline V gene. V shed 6 bases, J shed 10 bases, and the junction held 14 bases outside the gene matches. The CDR3: CASSFGLGSVGQYF. Written as DNA, the CDR3 is TGTGCCAGCAGCTTCGGACTAGGATCGGTGGGCCAGTACTTC.